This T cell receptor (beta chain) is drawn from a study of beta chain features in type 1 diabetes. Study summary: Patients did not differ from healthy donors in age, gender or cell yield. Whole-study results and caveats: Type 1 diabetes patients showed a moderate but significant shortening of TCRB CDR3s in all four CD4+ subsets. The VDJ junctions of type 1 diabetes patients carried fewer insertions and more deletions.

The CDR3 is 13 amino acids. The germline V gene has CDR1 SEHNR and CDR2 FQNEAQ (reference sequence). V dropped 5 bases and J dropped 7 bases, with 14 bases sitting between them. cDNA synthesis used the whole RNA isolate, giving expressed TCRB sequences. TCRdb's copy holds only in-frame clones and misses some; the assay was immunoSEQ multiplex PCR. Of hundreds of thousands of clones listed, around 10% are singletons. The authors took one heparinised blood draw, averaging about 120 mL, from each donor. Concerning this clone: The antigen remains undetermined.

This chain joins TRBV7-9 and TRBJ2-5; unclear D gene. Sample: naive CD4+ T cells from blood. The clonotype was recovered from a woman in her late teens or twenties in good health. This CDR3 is CASSPTGLGTQYF. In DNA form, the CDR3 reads TGTGCCAGCAGCCCAACGGGTCTCGGGACCCAGTACTTC.